What follows are 19 T cell receptor beta chains derived from one specimen sequenced in a study of cytomegalovirus exposure and HLA in healthy donors. Both 60 Vbeta primers and 13 Jbeta primers went into the PCR. Here immunoSEQ multiplex PCR was the method, and the copy in TCRdb shows in-frame clones only, minus some. The sample lists hundreds of thousands of clones, more than 65% occurring once. Sequencing was performed on PBMCs. The source is a man younger than 30 in good health and CMV-seronegative.

The chain employs TRBV5-5 and TRBJ2-2; D remains ambiguous. The CDR3 is made up of 16 amino acids. V was shortened by 6 bases and J by 2 bases, with 17 bases between the two germline ends. Germline assignment: CDR1 SGHKS and CDR2 YYEKEE (reference sequence). As DNA, the CDR3 is TGTGCCAGCACCTCAAGGAGTTCGTTAAACACCGGGGAGCTGTTTTTT. The encoded protein is CASTSRSSLNTGELFF.

V is TRBV15 and J is TRBJ2-3; possible D gene TRBD2, 6 bases. Germline V gene data show CDR1 as LNHNV and CDR2 as YYDKDF (reference sequence). The CDR3 spans 16 residues. V was shortened by 2 bases and J by 0 bases, with 12 bases between the two germline ends. The CDR3 reads CATSRSSGTSTDTQYF. CDR3 nucleotides: TGTGCCACCAGCAGATCCTCCGGGACTAGCACAGATACGCAGTATTTT.

The CDR3 region is CASSLGGEETQYF. The CDR3 DNA is TGCGCCAGCAGCTTGGGGGGGGAAGAGACCCAGTACTTC. The J gene is TRBJ2-5, the V gene TRBV5-1, with TRBD2 as a possible D gene (6 bases). The V gene's germline CDR1 is SGHRS and CDR2 YFSETQ. The CDR3 spans 13 residues. V was clipped by 0 bases and J by 3 bases, with 6 bases between them.

The chain has TRBV28 and TRBJ2-3; D gene ambiguous. The CDR3 has 11 amino acids. CDR1 and CDR2 (germline): MDHEN, SYDVKM. Trimming took 9 bases from V and 2 from J, leaving 6 bases between them. The CDR3 DNA reads as TGTGCCAGTAAAGCCACAGATACGCAGTATTTT. Translation gives CASKATDTQYF.

This clone was seen just once. The chain links TRBV9 to TRBJ2-5; the match to TRBD2 covers 10 bases. Germline V gives CDR1 SGDLS, CDR2 YYNGEE. V dropped 7 bases and J dropped 1; count of bases not matched to a gene: 7. The CDR3 is 15 amino acids. This CDR3 reads CASAATSGFQETQYF. CDR3 sequence (DNA): TGTGCCAGCGCCGCGACTAGCGGGTTCCAAGAGACCCAGTACTTC.

The J gene is TRBJ2-3, the V gene TRBV7-3; 8 nucleotides align to TRBD2. The CDR3 runs to 19 residues. Trimming took 4 bases from V and 3 from J; bases not matched to a gene: 18. The germline CDR1 and CDR2 sequences are SGHTA and FQGTGA. The CDR3, as DNA: TGTGCCAGCAGCTCAGTCCACGTTGACAGCGGGAGTAGTACAGATACGCAGTATTTT. Its translation is CASSSVHVDSGSSTDTQYF.

The chain employs TRBV18 and TRBJ2-7; 10 bases are shared with TRBD2. This CDR3 contains 14 residues. CDR1 KGHSH and CDR2 LQKENI come from the germline V gene. V shed 5 bases, J shed 2 bases, and the junction held 3 bases outside the gene matches. DNA for the CDR3: TGTGCCAGCTCAACCCTAGCGGGGGCCTACGAGCAGTACTTC. Translating gives CASSTLAGAYEQYF. Variable domain in full (rest from reference TRBV18 and TRBJ2-7): NAGVMQNPRHLVRRRGQEARLRCSPMKGHSHVYWYRQLPEEGLKFMVYLQKENIIDESGMPKERFSAEFPKEGPSILRIQQVVRGDSAAYFCASSTLAGAYEQYFGPGTRLTVT.

V is TRBV23-1 and J is TRBJ2-7, with D perhaps TRBD2 (6 bases). TRBV23-1 is sorted into the ORF group, with uncertain function. This CDR3 contains 19 residues. With 3 bases removed from V and 4 bases from J, the gap between germline ends came to 28 bases. As DNA, the CDR3 is TGCGCCAGCAGTCACGGGTACGGGAGAGTTATGCCCAAGACGTACGAGCAGTACTTC. Translated, it gives CASSHGYGRVMPKTYEQYF.

The chain couples TRBV5-5 to TRBJ1-2; 7 bases agree with TRBD1. V shed 0 bases and J 8 bases; nucleotides not matched to a gene: 10. Looked up from germline, CDR1 is SGHKS and CDR2 is YYEKEE (reference sequence). The CDR3 runs 15 residues. This chain's CDR3 is CASSLDRRGLGGYTF. CDR3 sequence (DNA): TGTGCCAGCAGCTTGGATCGCAGGGGGTTGGGCGGCTACACCTTC.

Points on this clone: In the same sample, other DNA sequences code for this CDR3. J is TRBJ2-7 and V is TRBV5-1; a weak D match, TRBD2 (6 bases). The V and J ends lost 0 bases and 4 bases respectively, with 11 bases between them. The germline V gene has CDR1 SGHRS and CDR2 YFSETQ. The CDR3 consists of 14 residues. The CDR3 region has the DNA TGCGCCAGCAGCTTGGGGCAGGGAGGATACGAGCAGTACTTC. It is translated as CASSLGQGGYEQYF.

The chain links TRBV28 to TRBJ2-1; D is undetermined. The CDR3 contains 15 residues. Germline CDR1 reads MDHEN; CDR2 reads SYDVKM. The V and J ends lost 5 bases and 0 bases respectively, with 11 bases between them. The CDR3 DNA follows: TGTGCCAGCAGTCAAAGCGTAAGCTCCTACAATGAGCAGTTCTTC. Translating it yields CASSQSVSSYNEQFF.

The chain couples TRBV2 to TRBJ2-2; D not resolved. The ends were cut back, 6 bases at V and 0 bases at J, with 11 bases in the middle. The germline CDR1 and CDR2 sequences are SNHLY and FYNNEI. This CDR3 has 15 amino acids. CDR3 loop: CASSDTNANTGELFF. The CDR3 DNA reads as TGTGCCAGCAGCGACACAAACGCGAACACCGGGGAGCTGTTTTTT.

The sample holds one count of this clone. CDR3 region: CASSWDRGQPQHF. CDR3 DNA sequence: TGTGCCAGCAGCTGGGACAGGGGTCAGCCCCAGCATTTT. This rearrangement joins TRBV5-6 to TRBJ1-5; 10 bases align to TRBD1. CDR3 length equals 13 residues. V was clipped by 3 bases and J by 6 bases; unmatched bases: 0. Germline lookup yields CDR1 SGHDT and CDR2 YYEEEE.

Notes on this clone: One end of the junction does not line up with germline, which may come from a read error. V is TRBV7-7 and J is TRBJ1-4, with D hard to call. Germline assignment: CDR1 SSHAT and CDR2 FNYEAQ (reference sequence). The CDR3 consists of 13 residues. This CDR3 reads CASSQSKNEKLFF. The CDR3 DNA reads as TGTGCTAGCAGCCAGTCCAAGAATGAAAAACTGTTTTTT. Filled out from reference TRBV7-7 and TRBJ1-4, the complete variable domain reads GAGVSQSPRYKVTKRGQDVTLRCDPISSHATLYWYQQALGQGPEFLTYFNYEAQPDKSGLPSDRFSAERPEGSISTLTIQRTEQRDSAMYRCASSQSKNEKLFFGSGTQLSVL.

The J gene is TRBJ2-3, the V gene TRBV18; 10 positions agree with TRBD1. CDR1 and CDR2 from the germline V gene are KGHSH and LQKENI. The CDR3 contains 15 residues. Germline trimming cut 5 bases from V and 5 bases from J; bases unmatched to any gene: 7. DNA for the CDR3: TGTGCCAGCTCAGGAGACAGGGGGCGATTAGATACGCAGTATTTT. The encoded protein is CASSGDRGRLDTQYF.

The sample holds one count of this clone. The chain links TRBV29-1 to TRBJ2-1, with TRBD1 matching 10 bases. The junction had 12 bases not matched to a gene; V was cut back by 7 bases and J by 9 bases. The V gene's germline CDR1 is SQVTM and CDR2 ANQGSEA. The CDR3 is made up of 14 amino acids. In DNA, the CDR3 is TGCAGCGCACAACCCGGGACAGGGGTTTTTGAGCAGTTCTTC. Its translation: CSAQPGTGVFEQFF.

The chain combines TRBV2 with TRBJ2-1; 8 bases agree with TRBD2. The CDR3 consists of 15 residues. Germline CDR1 reads SNHLY; CDR2 reads FYNNEI. J was trimmed by 3 bases and V by 6 bases; bases with no gene match: 7. CDR3 coding DNA: TGTGCCAGCAGGGATGGACTAGCAGTCTACAATGAGCAGTTCTTC. It specifies CASRDGLAVYNEQFF. The full variable domain, its missing parts supplied by reference TRBV2 and TRBJ2-1, is EPEVTQTPSHQVTQMGQEVILRCVPISNHLYFYWYRQILGQKVEFLVSFYNNEISEKSEIFDDQFSVERPDGSNFTLKIRSTKLEDSAMYFCASRDGLAVYNEQFFGPGTRLTVL.

In this sample, this clone turned up a few times. The chain recombines TRBV21-1 with TRBJ2-5; the tabulated D call, TRBD1, remains unverified against the DNA. TRBV21-1 is a documented pseudogene. The CDR3 covers 14 residues. CDR3 in amino acids: CASSKVVRQETQYF. The CDR3 DNA is TGTGCCAGCAGCAAAGTGGTCAGACAAGAGACCCAGTACTTC.

This clone has only one observation. The V call is TRBV11-2, the J call TRBJ1-6; D may be TRBD1 (5 bases). This CDR3 has 17 residues. CDR1 and CDR2 from the germline V gene are SGHAT and FQNNGV. Trimming removed 1 base at V and 7 bases at J, with 17 bases between. CDR3 DNA: TGTGCCAGCAGCTTAGTTCGGACACCCCGCCCCAATTCACCCCTCCACTTT. It yields the protein CASSLVRTPRPNSPLHF.